The 2 T cell receptor beta chains in this list originate from one sample, sequenced in a study of blood T cell repertoires in COVID-19 (dated by TCRdb to about 2020). The library was built by means of the immunoSEQ multiplex PCR assay. In its TCRdb copy, this immuneACCESS table keeps in-frame sequences only and misses some clones. Where compared with another copy, unresolved V genes explain less than half of these, and the others have no known cause. This sample lists about 390,000 clones; 80% to 90% were detected once. The top ten clones comprise 2.3% of the sample. Material: peripheral blood. Receptors originate from a woman in her sixties or seventies with COVID-19, enrolled during active disease.

The J gene is TRBJ2-2, the V gene TRBV7-3; 14 bases fit TRBD2. This CDR3 comprises 17 residues. V lost 1 base, J lost 5 bases, and 3 bases stayed unmatched. Germline CDR1 is SGHTA and CDR2 is FQGTGA. The CDR3 DNA is TGTGCCAGCAGCTTAAATGGACTAGCGGGGGGTACCGGGGAGCTGTTTTTT. This encodes CASSLNGLAGGTGELFF.

V and J are TRBV9 and TRBJ1-2; 10 bases align to TRBD1. The J segment lost 6 bases and the V segment lost 5 bases, leaving 10 bases of the junction unmatched. The CDR3 spans 15 residues. Germline V lookup: CDR1 SGDLS, CDR2 YYNGEE. Here the CDR3 DNA reads TGTGCCAGCAGTCGAATTGACAGGGGGCGTAATGGCTACACCTTC. Amino acids: CASSRIDRGRNGYTF. The entire variable domain, with the rest obtained from reference TRBV9 and TRBJ1-2, is as follows: DSGVTQTPKHLITATGQRVTLRCSPRSGDLSVYWYQQSLDQGLQFLIQYYNGEERAKGNILERFSAQQFPDLHSELNLSSLELGDSALYFCASSRIDRGRNGYTFGSGTRLTVV.